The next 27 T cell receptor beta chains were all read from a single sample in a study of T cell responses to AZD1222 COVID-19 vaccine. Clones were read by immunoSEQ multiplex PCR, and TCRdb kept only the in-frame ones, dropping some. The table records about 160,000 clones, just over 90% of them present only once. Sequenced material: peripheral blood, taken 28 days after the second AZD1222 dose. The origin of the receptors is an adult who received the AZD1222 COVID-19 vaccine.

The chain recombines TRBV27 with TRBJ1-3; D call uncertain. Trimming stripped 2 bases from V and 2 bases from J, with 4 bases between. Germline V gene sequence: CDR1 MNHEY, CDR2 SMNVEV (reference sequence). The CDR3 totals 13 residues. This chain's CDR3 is CASSLNTGNTIYF. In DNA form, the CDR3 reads TGTGCCAGCAGTTTAAATACTGGAAACACCATATATTTT.

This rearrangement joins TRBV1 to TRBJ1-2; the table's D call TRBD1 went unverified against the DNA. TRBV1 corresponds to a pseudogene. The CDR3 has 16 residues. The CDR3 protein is CTSSQPEQGYNYGYTF. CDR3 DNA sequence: TGCACCAGCAGCCAACCCGAACAGGGTTATAACTATGGCTACACCTTC.

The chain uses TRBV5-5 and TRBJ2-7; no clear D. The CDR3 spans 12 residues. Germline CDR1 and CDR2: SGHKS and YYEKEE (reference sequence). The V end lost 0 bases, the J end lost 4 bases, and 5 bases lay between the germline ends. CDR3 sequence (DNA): TGTGCCAGCAGCTTGGGGGTTTACGAGCAGTACTTC. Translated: CASSLGVYEQYF.

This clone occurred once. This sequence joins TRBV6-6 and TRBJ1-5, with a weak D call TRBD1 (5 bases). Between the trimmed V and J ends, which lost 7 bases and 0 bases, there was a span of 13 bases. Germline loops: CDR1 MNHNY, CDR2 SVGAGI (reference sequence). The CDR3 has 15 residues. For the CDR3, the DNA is TGTGCCAGCACCGACCCCAGGGATAGCAATCAGCCCCAGCATTTT. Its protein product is CASTDPRDSNQPQHF.

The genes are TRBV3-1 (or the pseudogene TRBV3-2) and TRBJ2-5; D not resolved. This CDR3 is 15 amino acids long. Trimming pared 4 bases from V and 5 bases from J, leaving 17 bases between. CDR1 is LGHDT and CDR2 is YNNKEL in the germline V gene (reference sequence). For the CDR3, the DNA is TGTGCCAGCAGCCTAAGGGCGGTGGCTGGGGAGACCCAGTACTTC. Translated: CASSLRAVAGETQYF.

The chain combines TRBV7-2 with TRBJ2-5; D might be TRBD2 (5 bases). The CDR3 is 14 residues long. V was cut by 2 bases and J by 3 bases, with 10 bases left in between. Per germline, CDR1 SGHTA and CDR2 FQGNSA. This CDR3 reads CASSLSLSEETQYF. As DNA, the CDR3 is TGTGCCAGCAGCTTATCCCTTAGCGAAGAGACCCAGTACTTC.

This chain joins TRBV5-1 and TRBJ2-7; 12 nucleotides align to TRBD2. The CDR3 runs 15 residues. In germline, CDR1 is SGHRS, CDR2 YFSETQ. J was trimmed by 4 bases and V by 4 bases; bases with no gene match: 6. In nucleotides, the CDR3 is TGCGCCAGCAGCCCCCTAGCGGGGGGGCCGTACGAGCAGTACTTC. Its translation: CASSPLAGGPYEQYF.

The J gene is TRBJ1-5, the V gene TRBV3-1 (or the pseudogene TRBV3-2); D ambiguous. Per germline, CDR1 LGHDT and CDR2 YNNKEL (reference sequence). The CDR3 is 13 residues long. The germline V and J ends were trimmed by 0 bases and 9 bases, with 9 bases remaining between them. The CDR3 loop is CASSQELAGPQHF. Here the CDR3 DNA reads TGTGCCAGCAGCCAAGAATTGGCGGGGCCCCAGCATTTT.

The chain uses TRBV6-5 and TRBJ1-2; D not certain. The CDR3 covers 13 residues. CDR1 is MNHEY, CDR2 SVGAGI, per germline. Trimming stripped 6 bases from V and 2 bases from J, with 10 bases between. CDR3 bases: TGTGCCAGCAGGGGAGGGAACAACTATGGCTACACCTTC. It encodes CASRGGNNYGYTF.

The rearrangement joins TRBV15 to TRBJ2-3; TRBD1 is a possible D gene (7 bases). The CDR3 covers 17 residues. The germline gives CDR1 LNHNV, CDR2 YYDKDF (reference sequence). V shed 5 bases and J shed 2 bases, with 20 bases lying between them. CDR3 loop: CATSGPPGGRNTDTQYF. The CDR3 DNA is TGTGCCACCAGCGGACCTCCAGGGGGGAGGAACACAGATACGCAGTATTTT.

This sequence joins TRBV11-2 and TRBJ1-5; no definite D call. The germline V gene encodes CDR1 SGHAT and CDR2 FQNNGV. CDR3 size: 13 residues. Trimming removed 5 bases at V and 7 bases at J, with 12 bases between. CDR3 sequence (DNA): TGTGCCAGCAGCAACGGTGTTGACCAGCCCCAGCATTTT. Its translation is CASSNGVDQPQHF.

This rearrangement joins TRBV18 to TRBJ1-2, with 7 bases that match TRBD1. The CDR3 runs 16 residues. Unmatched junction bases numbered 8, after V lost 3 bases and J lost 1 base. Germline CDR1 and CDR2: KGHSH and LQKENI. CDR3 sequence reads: CASSPTNRGNNYGYTF. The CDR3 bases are TGTGCCAGCTCACCCACTAACAGGGGAAATAACTATGGCTACACCTTC.

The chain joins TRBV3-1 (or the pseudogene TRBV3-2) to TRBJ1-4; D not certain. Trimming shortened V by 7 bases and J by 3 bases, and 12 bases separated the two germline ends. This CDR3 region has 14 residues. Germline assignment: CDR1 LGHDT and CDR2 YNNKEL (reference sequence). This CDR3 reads CASNEGGPNEKLFF. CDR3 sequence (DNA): TGTGCCAGCAATGAGGGCGGACCTAATGAAAAACTGTTTTTT.

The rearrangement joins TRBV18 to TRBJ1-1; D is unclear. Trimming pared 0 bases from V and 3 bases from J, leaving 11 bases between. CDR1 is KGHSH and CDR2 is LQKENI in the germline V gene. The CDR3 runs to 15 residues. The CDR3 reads CASSPPAGWDTEAFF. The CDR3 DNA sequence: TGTGCCAGCTCACCACCGGCGGGTTGGGACACTGAAGCTTTCTTT.

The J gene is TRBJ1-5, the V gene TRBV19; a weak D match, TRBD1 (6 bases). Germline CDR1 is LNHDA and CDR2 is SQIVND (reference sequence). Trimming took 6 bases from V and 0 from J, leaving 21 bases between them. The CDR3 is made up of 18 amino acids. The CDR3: CASRQGGTLFDSNQPQHF. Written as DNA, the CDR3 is TGTGCCAGTAGACAAGGAGGGACACTCTTTGATAGCAATCAGCCCCAGCATTTT.

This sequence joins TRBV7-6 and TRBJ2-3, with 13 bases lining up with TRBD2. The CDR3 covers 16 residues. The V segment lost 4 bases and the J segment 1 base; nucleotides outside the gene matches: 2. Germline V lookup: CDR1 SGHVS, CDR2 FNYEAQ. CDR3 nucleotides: TGTGCCAGCAGCTGGACTAGCGGGGGCGGCACAGATACGCAGTATTTT. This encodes CASSWTSGGGTDTQYF. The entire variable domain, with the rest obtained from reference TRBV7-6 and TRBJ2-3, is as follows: GAGVSQSPRYKVTKRGQDVALRCDPISGHVSLYWYRQALGQGPEFLTYFNYEAQQDKSGLPNDRFSAERPEGSISTLTIQRTEQRDSAMYRCASSWTSGGGTDTQYFGPGTRLTVL.

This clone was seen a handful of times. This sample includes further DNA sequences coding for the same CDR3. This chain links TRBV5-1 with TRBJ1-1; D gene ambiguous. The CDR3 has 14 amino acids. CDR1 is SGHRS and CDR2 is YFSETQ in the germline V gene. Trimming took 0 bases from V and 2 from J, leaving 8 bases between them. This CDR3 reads CASSLDRPNTEAFF. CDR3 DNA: TGCGCCAGCAGCTTGGACAGACCTAACACTGAAGCTTTCTTT. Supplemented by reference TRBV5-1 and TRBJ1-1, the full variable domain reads KAGVTQTPRYLIKTRGQQVTLSCSPISGHRSVSWYQQTPGQGLQFLFEYFSETQRNKGNFPGRFSGRQFSNSRSEMNVSTLELGDSALYLCASSLDRPNTEAFFGQGTRLTVV.

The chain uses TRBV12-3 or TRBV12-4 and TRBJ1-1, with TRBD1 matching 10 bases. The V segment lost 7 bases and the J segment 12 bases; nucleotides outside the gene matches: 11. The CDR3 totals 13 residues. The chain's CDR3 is CASTAPTGGRTFF. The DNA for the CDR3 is TGTGCCAGCACCGCTCCGACAGGGGGCAGGACTTTCTTT.

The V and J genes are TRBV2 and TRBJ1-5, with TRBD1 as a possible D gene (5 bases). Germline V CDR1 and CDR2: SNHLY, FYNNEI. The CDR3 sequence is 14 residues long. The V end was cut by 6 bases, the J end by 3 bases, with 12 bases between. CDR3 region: CASSGGWDNQPQHF. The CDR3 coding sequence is TGTGCCAGCAGCGGGGGGTGGGACAATCAGCCCCAGCATTTT. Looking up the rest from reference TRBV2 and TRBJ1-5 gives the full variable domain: EPEVTQTPSHQVTQMGQEVILRCVPISNHLYFYWYRQILGQKVEFLVSFYNNEISEKSEIFDDQFSVERPDGSNFTLKIRSTKLEDSAMYFCASSGGWDNQPQHFGDGTRLSIL.

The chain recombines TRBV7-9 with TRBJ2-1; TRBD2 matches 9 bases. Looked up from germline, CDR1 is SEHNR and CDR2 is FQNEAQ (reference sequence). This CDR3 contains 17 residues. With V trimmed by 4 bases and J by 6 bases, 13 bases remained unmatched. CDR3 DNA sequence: TGTGCCAGCAGCTCAGAATGGGCGGGGGGGACCTCCAATGAGCAGTTCTTC. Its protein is CASSSEWAGGTSNEQFF. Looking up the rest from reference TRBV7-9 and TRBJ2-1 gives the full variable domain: DTGVSQNPRHKITKRGQNVTFRCDPISEHNRLYWYRQTLGQGPEFLTYFQNEAQLEKSRLLSDRFSAERPKGSFSTLEIQRTEQGDSAMYLCASSSEWAGGTSNEQFFGPGTRLTVL.

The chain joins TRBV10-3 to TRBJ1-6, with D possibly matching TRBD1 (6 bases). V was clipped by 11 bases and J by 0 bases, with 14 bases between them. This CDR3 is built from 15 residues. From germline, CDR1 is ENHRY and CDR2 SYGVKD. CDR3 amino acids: CAARTASSYNSPLHF. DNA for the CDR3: TGTGCCGCCAGGACAGCGAGCTCCTATAATTCACCCCTCCACTTT.

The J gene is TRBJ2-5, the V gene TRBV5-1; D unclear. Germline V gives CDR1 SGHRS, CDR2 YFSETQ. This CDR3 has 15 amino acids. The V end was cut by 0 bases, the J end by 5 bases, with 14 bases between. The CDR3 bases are TGCGCCAGCAGCTTGGTGGCTTTCCCCCGGGAGACCCAGTACTTC. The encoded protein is CASSLVAFPRETQYF.

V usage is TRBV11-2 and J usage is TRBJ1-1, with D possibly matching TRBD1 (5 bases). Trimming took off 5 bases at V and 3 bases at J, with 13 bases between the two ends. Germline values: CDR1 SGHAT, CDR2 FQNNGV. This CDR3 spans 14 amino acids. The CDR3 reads CASSPGPWHTEAFF. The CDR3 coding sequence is TGTGCCAGCAGCCCGGGACCCTGGCACACTGAAGCTTTCTTT.

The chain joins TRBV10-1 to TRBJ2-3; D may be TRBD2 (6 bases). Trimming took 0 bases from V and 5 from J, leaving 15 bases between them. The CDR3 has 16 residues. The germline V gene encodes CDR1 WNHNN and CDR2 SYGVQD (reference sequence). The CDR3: CASSESGGLRGDTQYF. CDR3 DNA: TGCGCCAGCAGTGAGTCGGGGGGACTGAGGGGAGATACGCAGTATTTT.

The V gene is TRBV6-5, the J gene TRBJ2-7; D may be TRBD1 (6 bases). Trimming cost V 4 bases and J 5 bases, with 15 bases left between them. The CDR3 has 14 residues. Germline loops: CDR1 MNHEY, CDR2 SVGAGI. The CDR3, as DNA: TGTGCCAGCAGTTTTCTCGACAGGACGGACGAGCAGTACTTC. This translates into CASSFLDRTDEQYF.

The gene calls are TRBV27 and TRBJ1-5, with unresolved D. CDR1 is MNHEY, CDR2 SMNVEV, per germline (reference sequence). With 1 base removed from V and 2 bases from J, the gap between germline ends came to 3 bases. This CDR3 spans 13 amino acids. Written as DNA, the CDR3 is TGTGCCAGCAGTTTATGGGGCAATCAGCCCCAGCATTTT. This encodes CASSLWGNQPQHF.

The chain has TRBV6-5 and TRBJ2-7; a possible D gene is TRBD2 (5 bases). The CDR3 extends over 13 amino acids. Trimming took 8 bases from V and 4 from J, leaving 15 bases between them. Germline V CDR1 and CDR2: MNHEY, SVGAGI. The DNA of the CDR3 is TGTGCCAGCGGTAGAGGGATTGAGTACGAGCAGTACTTC. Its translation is CASGRGIEYEQYF.